This note documents a single TCR beta chain sequence. This record comes from a study of T cell changes during pregnancy in multiple sclerosis. Trimming took off 3 bases at V and 0 bases at J, with 23 bases between the two ends. Germline V gene data show CDR1 as LNHDA and CDR2 as SQIVND (reference sequence). The CDR3 has 19 amino acids. The repertoire was sequenced with immunoSEQ multiplex PCR; TCRdb's copy has only in-frame clones and lacks some. The top ten hold 0.85% of the sample, which has tens of thousands of clones, 85% to 95% seen once. The sequencing used peripheral blood, collected in the first trimester of pregnancy. This clonotype was sampled from a female donor with multiple sclerosis, enrolled in a pregnancy study. The V gene is TRBV19, the J gene TRBJ1-2; the D gene is possibly TRBD1 (5 bases). CDR3 nucleotide sequence: TGTGCCAGTAGTATTGCCCCTCCTAGACAGTTCGATGCTAACTATGGCTACACCTTC. This sequence encodes CASSIAPPRQFDANYGYTF.